This T cell receptor (beta chain) was documented in a study of beta chain features in type 1 diabetes. Reverse transcribing all isolated RNA meant expressed TCRB transcripts were sequenced. The repertoire was sequenced with immunoSEQ multiplex PCR; TCRdb's copy has only in-frame clones and lacks some. The data hold fewer than 200,000 clones, with around 8% observed a single time. Material: central memory CD4+ T cells from blood. This TCR was sampled from a man in his late teens or twenties in good health.

CDR3 region: CATKGASGSYEQYF. The CDR3 coding sequence is TGTGCCACCAAGGGGGCTAGCGGGAGTTACGAGCAGTACTTC. The chain couples TRBV30 to TRBJ2-7, with TRBD2 identical over 10 bases. V gave up 8 bases and J gave up 4 bases; unmatched junction bases: 11. From germline, CDR1 is GTSNPN and CDR2 SVGIG (reference sequence). The CDR3 consists of 14 residues.